The clone carrying this TCR beta chain was counted a few times. As yet, its antigen is unknown. The V segment lost 7 bases and the J segment 2 bases; nucleotides outside the gene matches: 9. This CDR3 has 15 residues. From germline, CDR1 is MNHNS and CDR2 SASEGT. This specimen belongs to a study of T cells in Graves' hyperthyroidism and ophthalmopathy. Broader study findings: The model foresaw ophthalmopathy a median 6.5 months prior to onset. Blood also carried most thyroid clonotypes expanded above 0.001.

Using RNA transcripts as the source, TCR beta CDR3 regions were amplified. Using the HTBI primer set, a first-round RT-PCR was run on the TCR CDR3. In TCRdb, the multiplex PCR reads were re-called with MiXCR into one record per CDR3 protein. The sample comprises under 350,000 distinct CDR3 sequences, roughly 18% of which are singletons, and around 54% rests with the top ten. Graves' hyperthyroidism showing no ophthalmopathy progression within 18 months was considered stable. Newly diagnosed patients aged 18 to 65 had hyperthyroidism of under 2 months' duration. The source of this sequence is a woman in her fifties or sixties with Graves' hyperthyroidism. The sample was blood. The V and J genes are TRBV6-1 and TRBJ2-5, with TRBD2 matching over 8 bases. The CDR3 here is CASKWASGPQETQYF. The CDR3 coding sequence is TGTGCCAGCAAGTGGGCTAGCGGGCCGCAAGAGACCCAGTACTTC.